This TCR beta chain was sequenced for a study of T cells in Graves' hyperthyroidism and ophthalmopathy. Notes on this clonotype: Its antigen is unidentified.

General study points: Before onset, ophthalmopathy was predicted by the model a median 6.5 months earlier.

Germline V CDR1 and CDR2: SGHRS, YFSETQ. The V end lost 4 bases, the J end lost 5 bases, and 18 bases lay between the germline ends. The CDR3 covers 15 residues. Amplified TCR beta CDR3 regions derived from RNA transcripts. A first-round RT-PCR of the TCR CDR3 used the HTBI primer set. Using its own MiXCR run on the multiplex PCR reads, TCRdb lists one record per CDR3 protein. This sample carries 600,000 to 700,000 distinct CDR3 sequences, approximately 42% of them seen once, and the ten largest clones take approximately 6.8%. The gene calls are TRBV5-1 and TRBJ2-5; TRBD2 is a possible D gene (7 bases). The sequence was obtained from an adult man with Graves' disease, either hyperthyroidism or ophthalmopathy (not recorded which). The source material was peripheral blood or thyroid tissue (not recorded which). This chain's CDR3 is CASSRGGGGAETQYF. The CDR3 nucleotides read TGCGCCAGCAGCCGAGGGGGAGGGGGGGCGGAGACCCAGTACTTC.